This TCR beta chain was observed in a study of blood T cell repertoires in COVID-19. Study summary: Both acute and convalescent COVID-19 samples were obtained from the United States, Italy and Spain.

Recruitment covered about two dozen US areas and drew participants whose ages spanned roughly 18 to 89 years. In the original analysis: The assay estimated nucleated cells by amplifying reference gene primers. Assay used: immunoSEQ multiplex PCR; TCRdb lists only in-frame clones, some missing. V and J calls and clone size are given by that table; D and trimming were obtained from the DNA. The sample has fewer than 500,000 clones, about 85% seen once; the top ten hold roughly 2%. The CDR3 sequence is 15 residues long. Trimming stripped 2 bases from V and 0 bases from J, with 8 bases between. Germline values: CDR1 KGHSH, CDR2 LQKENI.

The TCR comes from a woman between 18 and 29 years old with acute COVID-19. The chain employs TRBV18 and TRBJ1-5; tentative D call: TRBD1 (5 bases). Source material: PBMCs or T cells enriched from blood (not recorded which). CDR3 amino acids: CASSPVGDSNQPQHF. DNA for the CDR3: TGTGCCAGCTCACCAGTAGGGGATAGCAATCAGCCCCAGCATTTT.